Described below is a single TCR beta chain sequence and its context. Its antigen remains unidentified. Time point noted: week 47, end of study. Vaccine doses each comprised 300 ug of mutant IDH1 20-mer peptide, with topical imiquimod. The sample is drawn from a study of a mutant IDH1 vaccine in newly diagnosed glioma. The method was immunoSEQ multiplex PCR; TCRdb's version includes in-frame clones alone and lacks a portion of them. The sample shows around 50,000 clones, roughly 83% of them seen only once. The sample in question was PBMCs, obtained from a glioma patient whose treatment included an IDH1 peptide vaccine. The sequence was obtained from a woman younger than 45 with glioma. Some clones in this sample may be carry-over from other donors' samples.

CDR3 DNA sequence: TGTGCCAGTAGTATAGCTCAGGGCACAAGTGAAGCTTTCTTT. Protein product: CASSIAQGTSEAFF. This chain connects TRBV19 to TRBJ1-1; TRBD1 might be the D (5 bases). The germline CDR1 and CDR2 sequences are LNHDA and SQIVND (reference sequence). The CDR3 consists of 14 residues. With 1 base removed from V and 7 bases from J, the gap between germline ends came to 13 bases.